These 5 T cell receptor beta chains were all obtained from the same sample, sequenced in a study of T cells expressing NK-cell markers. TCRdb reanalyzed the 5' RACE reads, giving one entry per CDR3 protein sequence and no DNA. The table for this sample gives about 400,000 distinct CDR3 sequences. The sequencing sample was made of blood T cells: a sorted CD56 or NKG2C T cell subset, CD4+ or CD8+ T cells, or bulk PBMC T cells (not recorded which). Every receptor here comes from a woman aged 45-65 years in good health.

The V gene is TRBV5-1, the J gene TRBJ2-2. The CDR3 is 13 amino acids. The V gene's germline CDR1 is SGHRS and CDR2 YFSETQ. CDR3: CASSLVGTGELFF.

The chain has TRBV11-2 and TRBJ2-3. Germline lookup yields CDR1 SGHAT and CDR2 FQNNGV. CDR3 length equals 13 residues. The CDR3: CASSPWREDTQYF.

The chain combines TRBV27 with TRBJ2-3. The CDR3 extends over 18 amino acids. CDR1 and CDR2 (germline): MNHEY, SMNVEV (reference sequence). The CDR3 spells CASSLYPERLLDTDTQYF.

The chain links TRBV20-1 to TRBJ1-6; absent DNA, TCRdb's TRBD1 call cannot be checked. The V gene's germline CDR1 is DFQATT and CDR2 SNEGSKA (reference sequence). CDR3 length: 15 amino acids. This CDR3 reads CSARVSGTYNSPLHF.

The chain links TRBV20-1 to TRBJ2-5; TCRdb designates TRBD2, a call that cannot be tested without DNA. Germline V CDR1 and CDR2: DFQATT, SNEGSKA (reference sequence). CDR3 length: 12 amino acids. The CDR3 is CSASGGRETQYF.